Each of the 32 T cell receptor beta chains below was sequenced from the same sample in a study of blood T cell repertoires in COVID-19. Using immunoSEQ multiplex PCR, the repertoire was profiled, and TCRdb retains in-frame clones only, with some absent. The sample lists about 83,000 clones; 65% to 85% were seen once. Source material: peripheral blood. Source of these receptors: a woman over 75 with acute or convalescent COVID-19.

V and J are TRBV19 and TRBJ1-1, with TRBD1 as a possible D gene (6 bases). The CDR3 is 15 amino acids. Germline V CDR1 and CDR2: LNHDA, SQIVND (reference sequence). Trimming removed 3 bases from V and 2 bases from J, with 13 bases in between. CDR3 nucleotide sequence: TGTGCCAGTAGTATGACGGGACACCTAAACACTGAAGCTTTCTTT. The encoded protein is CASSMTGHLNTEAFF.

V usage is TRBV10-2 and J usage is TRBJ1-5; maybe TRBD1 (6 bases). The CDR3 contains 16 residues. The ends were cut back, 3 bases at V and 0 bases at J, with 12 bases in the middle. Germline assignment: CDR1 WSHSY and CDR2 SAAADI. The CDR3 loop is CASSEGGEYSNQPQHF. In nucleotides, the CDR3 is TGCGCCAGCAGTGAAGGGGGGGAGTATAGCAATCAGCCCCAGCATTTT.

The gene calls are TRBV4-3 and TRBJ2-1, with 11 bases fitting TRBD1. The V gene end was trimmed by 3 bases and the J gene end by 6 bases; junction bases not matched to a gene: 4. CDR1 is LGHNA and CDR2 is YSLEER in the germline V gene. This CDR3 contains 15 residues. CDR3 loop: CASSQTGTGGNEQFF. The CDR3 DNA reads as TGCGCCAGCAGCCAGACCGGGACAGGGGGCAATGAGCAGTTCTTC.

The CDR3, as DNA: TGTGCCAGCAGCTGGGGACAGGATCGTAACTATGGCTACACCTTC. It encodes CASSWGQDRNYGYTF. The rearrangement uses TRBV27 and TRBJ1-2; 8 positions match TRBD1. The germline CDR1 and CDR2 sequences are MNHEY and SMNVEV (reference sequence). This CDR3 region has 15 residues. Unmatched junction bases numbered 7, after V lost 6 bases and J lost 1 base.

V and J are TRBV15 and TRBJ1-1; no reliable D call. From germline, CDR1 is LNHNV and CDR2 YYDKDF (reference sequence). V lost 0 bases and J lost 0, with 5 bases in between. This CDR3 region has 14 residues. The DNA for the CDR3 is TGTGCCACCAGCAGAGACAGGTTGAACACTGAAGCTTTCTTT. Translating gives CATSRDRLNTEAFF.

The genes are TRBV7-9 and TRBJ1-4; no definite D call. Germline loops: CDR1 SEHNR, CDR2 FQNEAQ (reference sequence). This CDR3 contains 15 residues. V was clipped by 4 bases and J by 0 bases, with 9 bases between them. The CDR3 sequence is CASSSFRSTNEKLFF. The CDR3 bases are TGTGCCAGCAGCTCCTTCAGATCAACTAATGAAAAACTGTTTTTT.

There are a few counts of this clone. The genes are TRBV14 and TRBJ2-7, with a possible D match to TRBD1 (5 bases). Deletions cut 1 base from V and 6 bases from J, with 13 bases between. Germline CDR1 and CDR2: SGHDN and FVKESK. The CDR3 totals 14 residues. The CDR3 loop is CASSQVYGAGEQYF. DNA of the CDR3: TGTGCCAGCAGCCAAGTGTATGGGGCAGGCGAGCAGTACTTC. Looking up the rest from reference TRBV14 and TRBJ2-7 gives the full variable domain: EAGVTQFPSHSVIEKGQTVTLRCDPISGHDNLYWYRRVMGKEIKFLLHFVKESKQDESGMPNNRFLAERTGGTYSTLKVQPAELEDSGVYFCASSQVYGAGEQYFGPGTRLTVT.

The chain has TRBV2 and TRBJ1-1; 8 nucleotides align to TRBD1. Per the germline V gene, CDR1 is SNHLY and CDR2 is FYNNEI. Losses at the gene ends were 7 bases for V and 5 bases for J; bases not matched to a gene: 12. The CDR3 is made up of 15 amino acids. CDR3: CASIQQDRGGTEAFF. The CDR3 DNA sequence: TGTGCCAGCATCCAACAAGACAGGGGAGGGACTGAAGCTTTCTTT.

The J gene is TRBJ1-1, the V gene TRBV27, with D tentatively TRBD1 (6 bases). V gave up 5 bases and J gave up 1 base, with 11 bases separating them. In germline, CDR1 is MNHEY, CDR2 SMNVEV (reference sequence). The length of the CDR3 is 14 residues. CDR3 in amino acids: CASSPGTRNTEAFF. The CDR3, as DNA: TGTGCCAGCAGTCCCGGGACACGGAACACTGAAGCTTTCTTT.

This clone was seen just once. V is TRBV19 and J is TRBJ2-2; 12 bases align to TRBD2. CDR1 is LNHDA and CDR2 is SQIVND in the germline V gene (reference sequence). The CDR3 sequence is 17 residues long. V lost 7 bases, J lost 2 bases, and 8 bases stayed unmatched. The CDR3 DNA follows: TGTGCCAGTACTCCGACTAGCGGGGGCCCAAACACCGGGGAGCTGTTTTTT. As protein: CASTPTSGGPNTGELFF.

This clone has just a few counts. The J gene is TRBJ2-1, the V gene TRBV3-1 (or the pseudogene TRBV3-2); D gene unclear. This CDR3 contains 11 residues. Germline CDR1 LGHDT, CDR2 YNNKEL (reference sequence). Deletions cut 6 bases from V and 8 bases from J, with 8 bases between. The CDR3 loop is CASRRLDEQFF. The CDR3 DNA is TGTGCCAGCAGACGACTGGATGAGCAGTTCTTC.

This clone was seen a handful of times. The chain couples TRBV9 to TRBJ1-2, with TRBD1 matching over 7 bases. CDR3 size: 17 residues. V lost 3 bases and J lost 6; bases outside the gene matches: 17. Germline lookup yields CDR1 SGDLS and CDR2 YYNGEE. The CDR3 DNA follows: TGTGCCAGCAGCGCGGAGAGCTCAGGGGGTTCCCGTGATGGCTACACCTTC. It yields the protein CASSAESSGGSRDGYTF.

This chain connects TRBV19 to TRBJ2-7; 8 bases line up with TRBD1. Trimming at V came to 4 bases and at J to 2 bases, leaving 4 bases not matched to a gene. The CDR3 contains 14 residues. Per the germline V gene, CDR1 is LNHDA and CDR2 is SQIVND (reference sequence). CDR3 loop: CASSTQGAAYEQYF. The CDR3 coding sequence is TGTGCCAGTAGTACCCAGGGGGCCGCCTACGAGCAGTACTTC.

The rearrangement links TRBV19 to TRBJ2-6, with TRBD1 as a possible D gene (5 bases). The CDR3 is made up of 18 amino acids. Germline V lookup: CDR1 LNHDA, CDR2 SQIVND (reference sequence). Trimming took off 7 bases at V and 0 bases at J, with 19 bases between the two ends. In DNA form, the CDR3 reads TGTGCCAGTATCGGATGGGGCGAGACATACTCTGGGGCCAACGTCCTGACTTTC. It translates to CASIGWGETYSGANVLTF.

The chain employs TRBV7-9 and TRBJ2-2, with a possible D match to TRBD2 (5 bases). With 9 bases removed from V and 0 bases from J, the gap between germline ends came to 11 bases. The CDR3 consists of 14 residues. Germline-derived CDR1 and CDR2 are SEHNR and FQNEAQ (reference sequence). The CDR3 DNA follows: TGTGCCAGTCACCGGGGATCGAACACCGGGGAGCTGTTTTTT. Its translation is CASHRGSNTGELFF.

This clone has only one observation. The chain is built from TRBV5-6 and TRBJ2-7; TRBD2 matches 9 bases. This CDR3 comprises 16 residues. Germline CDR1 reads SGHDT; CDR2 reads YYEEEE. Trimming removed 4 bases from V and 0 bases from J; junction bases left unmatched: 8. The CDR3 region is CASSPVLAGTSYEQYF. As DNA, the CDR3 is TGTGCCAGCAGCCCCGTTCTAGCGGGGACCTCCTACGAGCAGTACTTC.

V is TRBV30 and J is TRBJ2-1; possibly TRBD2 for D (5 bases). The CDR3 sequence is 14 residues long. CDR1 and CDR2 from the germline V gene are GTSNPN and SVGIG (reference sequence). Between the trimmed V and J ends, which lost 7 bases and 0 bases, there was a span of 13 bases. This CDR3 reads CASATGISYNEQFF. For the CDR3, the DNA is TGTGCCTCCGCAACCGGGATCTCCTACAATGAGCAGTTCTTC. The full variable domain, in which reference TRBV30 and TRBJ2-1 provide the parts outside the CDR3, is SQTIHQWPATLVQPVGSPLSLECTVEGTSNPNLYWYRQAAGRGLQLLFYSVGIGQISSEVPQNLSASRPQDRQFILSSKKLLLSDSGFYLCASATGISYNEQFFGPGTRLTVL.

V usage is TRBV3-1 (or the pseudogene TRBV3-2) and J usage is TRBJ2-7; D perhaps matches TRBD2 (6 bases). Trimming removed 4 bases at V and 4 bases at J, with 17 bases between. Germline lookup yields CDR1 LGHDT and CDR2 YNNKEL (reference sequence). CDR3 length: 15 amino acids. CDR3 sequence: CASSLPGTSIYEQYF. The CDR3 DNA reads as TGTGCCAGCAGCCTGCCCGGGACTTCTATTTACGAGCAGTACTTC.

The V and J genes are TRBV7-9 and TRBJ2-1, with D unclear. Germline V CDR1 and CDR2: SEHNR, FQNEAQ (reference sequence). V was trimmed by 2 bases and J by 10 bases, leaving 9 bases between them. The CDR3 totals 12 residues. The CDR3 DNA sequence: TGTGCCAGCAGCTTATACGGTGTGGAGCAGTTCTTC. Protein product: CASSLYGVEQFF.

Note on this clone: At one end the junction does not follow the germline gene, possibly because of a read error. The chain combines TRBV7-7 with TRBJ2-2, with a possible D match to TRBD1 (5 bases). This CDR3 has 15 residues. Germline CDR1 and CDR2: SSHAT and FNYEAQ (reference sequence). The CDR3 protein is CASSSAQGNTGELFF. Written as DNA, the CDR3 is TGTGCTAGCAGCTCCGCTCAGGGGAACACCGGGGAGCTGTTTTTT.

V is TRBV29-1 and J is TRBJ1-5, with 9 nucleotides matching TRBD1. There are 13 residues in the CDR3. The junction had 5 bases not matched to a gene; V was cut back by 4 bases and J by 7 bases. Germline assignment: CDR1 SQVTM and CDR2 ANQGSEA. In nucleotides, the CDR3 is TGCAGCGTTGGGGGACAGGGTACACAGCCCCAGCATTTT. Its protein product is CSVGGQGTQPQHF. Drawing the rest from reference TRBV29-1 and TRBJ1-5, the complete variable domain is SAVISQKPSRDICQRGTSLTIQCQVDSQVTMMFWYRQQPGQSLTLIATANQGSEATYESGFVIDKFPISRPNLTFSTLTVSNMSPEDSSIYLCSVGGQGTQPQHFGDGTRLSIL.

The CDR3 sequence is CASSLGAVKLGGYTF. The DNA of the CDR3 is TGTGCCAGCAGCTTGGGAGCGGTCAAATTAGGTGGCTACACCTTC. V and J are TRBV5-4 and TRBJ1-2; no definite D call. V was trimmed by 0 bases and J by 7 bases, leaving 16 bases between them. Germline V gene data show CDR1 as SGHNT and CDR2 as YYREEE (reference sequence). This CDR3 contains 15 residues. The full variable domain, completed using reference TRBV5-4 and TRBJ1-2, is ETGVTQSPTHLIKTRGQQVTLRCSSQSGHNTVSWYQQALGQGPQFIFQYYREEENGRGNFPPRFSGLQFPNYSSELNVNALELDDSALYLCASSLGAVKLGGYTFGSGTRLTVV.

This clone was seen a few times. This chain joins TRBV2 and TRBJ1-4, with D perhaps matching TRBD1 (6 bases). The length of the CDR3 is 13 residues. V was trimmed by 7 bases and J by 6 bases, leaving 12 bases between them. Germline loops: CDR1 SNHLY, CDR2 FYNNEI. CDR3 loop: CASKRAGDEKLFF. CDR3 coding DNA: TGTGCCAGCAAACGGGCAGGGGATGAAAAACTGTTTTTT.

The rearrangement links TRBV20-1 to TRBJ1-5; D gene uncertain. Germline CDR1 reads DFQATT; CDR2 reads SNEGSKA (reference sequence). Trimming shortened V by 3 bases and J by 7 bases, and 10 bases separated the two germline ends. The CDR3 is 12 amino acids. The CDR3 DNA sequence: TGCAGTGCTAGTCCGGGAAACCAGCCCCAGCATTTT. Protein sequence: CSASPGNQPQHF.

This clone was detected only once. The chain uses TRBV6-5 and TRBJ1-2, with no clear D. Trimming took 5 bases from V and 8 from J, leaving 18 bases between them. Germline V gene lookup returns CDR1 MNHEY and CDR2 SVGAGI. The CDR3 is 14 amino acids. CDR3: CASSPEGGFLGYTF. CDR3 DNA sequence: TGTGCCAGCAGTCCCGAGGGCGGCTTTTTGGGCTACACCTTC.

This clone was seen a few times. The rearrangement joins TRBV12-3 or TRBV12-4 to TRBJ2-6; D may be TRBD1 (6 bases). Trimming shortened V by 5 bases and J by 13 bases, and 15 bases separated the two germline ends. This CDR3 comprises 13 residues. The CDR3 DNA reads TGTGCCAGCAGTCGACAGGTCGAAAGTGTCCTGACTTTC. Translating it yields CASSRQVESVLTF.

The chain is built from TRBV25-1 and TRBJ2-3, with 10 bases lining up with TRBD1. The CDR3 sequence is 16 residues long. Trimming removed 3 bases from V and 3 bases from J; junction bases left unmatched: 6. The germline gives CDR1 MGHDK, CDR2 SYGVNS. This CDR3 reads CASSDPWGQGTDTQYF. CDR3 coding DNA: TGTGCCAGCAGTGACCCCTGGGGACAGGGGACAGATACGCAGTATTTT.

The chain is built from TRBV4-1 and TRBJ1-1; 7 nucleotides align to TRBD1. The trim removed 0 bases at V and 0 bases at J, leaving 4 bases unmatched. This CDR3 spans 16 amino acids. CDR1 is MGHRA, CDR2 YSYEKL, per germline. The CDR3 nucleotides read TGCGCCAGCAGCCAAGAGGTCAGGGGGGTGAACACTGAAGCTTTCTTT. Translation gives CASSQEVRGVNTEAFF.

This clone was seen more than once but under ten times. The chain carries TRBV3-1 (or the pseudogene TRBV3-2) and TRBJ1-6, with D maybe TRBD1 (5 bases). This CDR3 spans 17 amino acids. Trimming removed 0 bases from V and 5 bases from J, with 14 bases in between. The germline V gene encodes CDR1 LGHDT and CDR2 YNNKEL (reference sequence). For the CDR3, the DNA is TGTGCCAGCAGCCAAGAACCTCGGGACTTCCATAATTCACCCCTCCACTTT. Translated, it gives CASSQEPRDFHNSPLHF.

J is TRBJ2-2 and V is TRBV10-1; D not certain. V lost 6 bases, J lost 0 bases, and 8 bases lay in between. The CDR3 covers 14 residues. The germline CDR1 and CDR2 sequences are WNHNN and SYGVQD (reference sequence). In DNA, the CDR3 is TGCGCCAGCAGGGCAGTCTCGAACACCGGGGAGCTGTTTTTT. It is translated as CASRAVSNTGELFF.

The chain carries TRBV10-3 and TRBJ2-7; D may be TRBD1 (6 bases). The CDR3 length is 13 residues. CDR1 and CDR2 from the germline V gene are ENHRY and SYGVKD. V lost 10 bases, J lost 2 bases, and 15 bases lay in between. CDR3: CATQDSGAYEQYF. In DNA, the CDR3 is TGTGCCACTCAGGATTCAGGGGCCTACGAGCAGTACTTC.

This clone was observed a single time. The gene calls are TRBV10-3 and TRBJ2-3; possible D gene TRBD1, 5 bases. V shed 7 bases and J shed 0 bases, with 11 bases lying between them. The CDR3 contains 14 residues. CDR1 is ENHRY and CDR2 is SYGVKD in the germline V gene. CDR3 sequence reads: CAINGHLSTDTQYF. In DNA, the CDR3 is TGTGCCATCAACGGACATTTAAGCACAGATACGCAGTATTTT.